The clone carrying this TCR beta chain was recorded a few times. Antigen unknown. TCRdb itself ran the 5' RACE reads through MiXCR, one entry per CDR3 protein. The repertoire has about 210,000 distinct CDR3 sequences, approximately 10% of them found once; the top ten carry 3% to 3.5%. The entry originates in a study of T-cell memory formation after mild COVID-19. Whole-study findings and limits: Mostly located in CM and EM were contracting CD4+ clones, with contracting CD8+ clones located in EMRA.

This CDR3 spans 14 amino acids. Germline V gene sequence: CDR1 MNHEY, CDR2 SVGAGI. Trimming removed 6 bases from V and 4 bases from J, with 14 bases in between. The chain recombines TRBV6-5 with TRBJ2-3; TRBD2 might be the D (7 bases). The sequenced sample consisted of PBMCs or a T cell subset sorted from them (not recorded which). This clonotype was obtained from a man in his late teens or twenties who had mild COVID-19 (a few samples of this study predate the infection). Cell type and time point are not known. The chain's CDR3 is CASSLPGGPDTQYF. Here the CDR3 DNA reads TGTGCCAGCAGCCTCCCCGGGGGGCCAGATACGCAGTATTTT.